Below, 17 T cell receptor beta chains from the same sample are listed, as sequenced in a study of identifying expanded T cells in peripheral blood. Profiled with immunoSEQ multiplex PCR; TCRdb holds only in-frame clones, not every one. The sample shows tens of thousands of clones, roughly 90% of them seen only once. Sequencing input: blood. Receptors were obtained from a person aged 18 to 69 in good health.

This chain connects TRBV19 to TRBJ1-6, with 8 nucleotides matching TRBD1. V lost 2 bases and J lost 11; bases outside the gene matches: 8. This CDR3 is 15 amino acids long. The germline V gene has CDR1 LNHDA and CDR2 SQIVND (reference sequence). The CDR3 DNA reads TGTGCCAGTAGTATAATCGGGACAGGAGAGACACCCCTCCACTTT. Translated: CASSIIGTGETPLHF.

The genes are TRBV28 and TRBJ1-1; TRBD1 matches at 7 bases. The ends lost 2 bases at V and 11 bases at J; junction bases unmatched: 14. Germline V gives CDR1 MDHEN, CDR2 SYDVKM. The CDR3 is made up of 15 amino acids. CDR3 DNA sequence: TGTGCCAGCAGTTTACGTGGGGGACCACAGGGGAATGCTTTCTTT. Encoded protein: CASSLRGGPQGNAFF.

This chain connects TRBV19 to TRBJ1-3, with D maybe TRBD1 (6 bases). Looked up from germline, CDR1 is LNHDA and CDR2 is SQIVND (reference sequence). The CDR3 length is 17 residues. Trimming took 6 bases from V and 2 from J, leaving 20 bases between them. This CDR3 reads CASSHLPTGTTGNTIYF. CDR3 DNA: TGTGCCAGTAGCCACCTCCCGACAGGAACGACTGGAAACACCATATATTTT.

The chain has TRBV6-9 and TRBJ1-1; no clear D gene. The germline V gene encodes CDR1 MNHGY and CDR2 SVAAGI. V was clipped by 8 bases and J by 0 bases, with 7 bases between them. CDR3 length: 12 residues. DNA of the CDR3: TGTGCCAGCTTTGAGATGAACACTGAAGCTTTCTTT. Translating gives CASFEMNTEAFF.

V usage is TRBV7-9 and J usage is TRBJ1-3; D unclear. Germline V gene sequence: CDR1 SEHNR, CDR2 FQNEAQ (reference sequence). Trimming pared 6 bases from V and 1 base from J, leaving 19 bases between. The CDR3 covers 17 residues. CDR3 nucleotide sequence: TGTGCCAGCAGTCGCCCCTCGACAATCCCTTCTGGAAACACCATATATTTT. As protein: CASSRPSTIPSGNTIYF.

The CDR3 DNA reads as TGTGCCAGCAGCCAGGAACAGGGAGCTTTGGTCAATGAGCAGTTCTTC. Protein product: CASSQEQGALVNEQFF. The genes are TRBV7-6 and TRBJ2-1; D possibly corresponds to TRBD1 (6 bases). The V and J ends lost 5 bases and 6 bases respectively, with 20 bases between them. Germline CDR1 is SGHVS and CDR2 is FNYEAQ. This CDR3 has 16 residues.

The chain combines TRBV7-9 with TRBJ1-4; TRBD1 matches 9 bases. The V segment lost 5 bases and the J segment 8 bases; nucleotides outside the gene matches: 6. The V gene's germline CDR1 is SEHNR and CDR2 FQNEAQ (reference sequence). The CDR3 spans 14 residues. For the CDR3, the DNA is TGTGCCAGCAGCCCACAGGGGGCGGGAGAAAAACTGTTTTTT. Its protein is CASSPQGAGEKLFF.

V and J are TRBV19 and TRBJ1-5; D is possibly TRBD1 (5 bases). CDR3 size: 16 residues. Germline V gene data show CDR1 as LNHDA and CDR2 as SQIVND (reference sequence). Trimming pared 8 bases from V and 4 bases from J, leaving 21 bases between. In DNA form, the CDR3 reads TGTGCCAGTTCGAAAATACCCTCCAGGGAAAATCAGCCCCAGCATTTT. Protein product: CASSKIPSRENQPQHF.

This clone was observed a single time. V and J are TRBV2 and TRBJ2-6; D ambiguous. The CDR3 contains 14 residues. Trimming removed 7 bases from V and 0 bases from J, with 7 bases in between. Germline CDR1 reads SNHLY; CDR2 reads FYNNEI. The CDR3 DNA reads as TGTGCCAGCAACCCAACCTCTGGGGCCAACGTCCTGACTTTC. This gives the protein CASNPTSGANVLTF.

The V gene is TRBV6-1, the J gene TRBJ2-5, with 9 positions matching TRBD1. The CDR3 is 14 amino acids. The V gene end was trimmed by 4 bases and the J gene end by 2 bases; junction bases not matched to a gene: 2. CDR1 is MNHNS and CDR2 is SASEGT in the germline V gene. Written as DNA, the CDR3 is TGTGCCAGCAGTGTAGGACAGGGGCAAGAGACCCAGTACTTC. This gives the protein CASSVGQGQETQYF.

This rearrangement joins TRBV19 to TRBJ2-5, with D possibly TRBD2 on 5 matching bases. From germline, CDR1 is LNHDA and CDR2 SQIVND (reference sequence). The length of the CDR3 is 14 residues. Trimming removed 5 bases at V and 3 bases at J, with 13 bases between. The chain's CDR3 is CASSLSGDKETQYF. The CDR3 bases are TGTGCCAGTAGTCTGAGCGGAGATAAAGAGACCCAGTACTTC.

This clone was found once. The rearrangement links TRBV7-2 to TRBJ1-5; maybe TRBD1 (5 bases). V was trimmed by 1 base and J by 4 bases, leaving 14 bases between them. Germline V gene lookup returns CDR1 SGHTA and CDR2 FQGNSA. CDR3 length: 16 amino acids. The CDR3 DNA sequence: TGTGCCAGCAGCTTAGAGTCGGGGGTCTTGAATCAGCCCCAGCATTTT. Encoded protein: CASSLESGVLNQPQHF.

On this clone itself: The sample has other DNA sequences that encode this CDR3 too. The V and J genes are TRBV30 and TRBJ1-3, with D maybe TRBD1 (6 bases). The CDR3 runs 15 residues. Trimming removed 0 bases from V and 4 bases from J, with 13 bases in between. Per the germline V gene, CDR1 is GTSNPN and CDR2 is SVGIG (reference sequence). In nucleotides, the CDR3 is TGTGCCTGGAGTGTAGGCCAGGGGTCGGGAAACACCATATATTTT. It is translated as CAWSVGQGSGNTIYF. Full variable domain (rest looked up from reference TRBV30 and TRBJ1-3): SQTIHQWPATLVQPVGSPLSLECTVEGTSNPNLYWYRQAAGRGLQLLFYSVGIGQISSEVPQNLSASRPQDRQFILSSKKLLLSDSGFYLCAWSVGQGSGNTIYFGEGSWLTVV.

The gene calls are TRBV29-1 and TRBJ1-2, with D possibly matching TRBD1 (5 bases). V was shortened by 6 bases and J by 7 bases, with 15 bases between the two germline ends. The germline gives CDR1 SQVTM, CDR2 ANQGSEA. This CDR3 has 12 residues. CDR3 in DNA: TGCAGCGTGGGAGGGGAATTCGGTGGCTACACCTTC. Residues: CSVGGEFGGYTF.

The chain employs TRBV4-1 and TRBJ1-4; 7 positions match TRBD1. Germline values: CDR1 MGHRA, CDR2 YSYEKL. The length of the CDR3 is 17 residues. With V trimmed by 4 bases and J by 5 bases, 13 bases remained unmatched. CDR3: CASSPTASQGWNEKLFF. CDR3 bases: TGCGCCAGCAGCCCTACCGCCTCACAGGGGTGGAATGAAAAACTGTTTTTT.

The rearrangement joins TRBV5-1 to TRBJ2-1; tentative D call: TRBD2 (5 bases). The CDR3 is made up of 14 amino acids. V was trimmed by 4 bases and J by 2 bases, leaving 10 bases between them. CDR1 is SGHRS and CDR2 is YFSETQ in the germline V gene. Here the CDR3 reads CASSADSTYNEQFF. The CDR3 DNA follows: TGCGCCAGCAGCGCGGACTCCACCTACAATGAGCAGTTCTTC.

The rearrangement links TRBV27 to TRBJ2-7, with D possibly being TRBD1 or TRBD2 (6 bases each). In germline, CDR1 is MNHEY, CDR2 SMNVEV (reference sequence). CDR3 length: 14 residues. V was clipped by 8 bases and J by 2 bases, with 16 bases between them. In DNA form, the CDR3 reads TGTGCCAGCGGCGGGAACAGGGCCCCCTACGAGCAGTACTTC. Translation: CASGGNRAPYEQYF.